This T cell receptor beta chain stems from a study of T cells in Graves' hyperthyroidism and ophthalmopathy. This clonotype was found many times. RNA transcripts served as the template for amplifying TCR beta CDR3 regions. During a first-round RT-PCR of the TCR CDR3, the HTBI primer set was used. Each CDR3 protein gets one entry after TCRdb re-called the multiplex PCR reads with MiXCR. This sample has approximately 610,000 distinct CDR3 sequences, with 16% found just once. CDR3 length: 17 amino acids. J gave up 5 bases and V 6 bases, and 10 bases lay outside the gene matches. Germline V lookup: CDR1 MNHEY, CDR2 SVGEGT.

Sequencing was done on a sample of blood. The clonotype originates from a woman between 18 and 29 years old with Graves' hyperthyroidism. V and J are TRBV6-2 or TRBV6-3 and TRBJ2-2; 12 nucleotides align to TRBD2. CDR3 region: CASSRGLAGPSTGELFF. CDR3 coding DNA: TGTGCCAGCAGCCGTGGACTAGCGGGGCCAAGTACCGGGGAGCTGTTTTTT.